Listed below are T cell receptor beta chains from one sample, sequenced in a study of blood T cell repertoires in COVID-19. Some clones are missing from TCRdb's copy, which holds only in-frame ones; the method was immunoSEQ multiplex PCR. The sample gives 240,000 or so clones, about 89% of which show up once; just under 9% is in the top ten. The specimen was PBMCs or T cells enriched from blood (not recorded which). The receptors come from a man aged 35 to 55 who had recovered from COVID-19. The CDR3 runs from the conserved cysteine through the conserved F or W. D genes are given only for firm matches.

v_call cdr3_length d_call cdr3_aa
TRBV12-5 15 TRBD2 CASGLQAGVQETQYF
TRBV3-1/TRBV3-2 15 TRBD2 CASSPPGLADYEQYF
TRBV2 15 - CASSDSSVGGYGYTF
TRBV5-1 15 - CASSYESGGTDTQYF
TRBV19 12 - CASSAQVPEAFF
TRBV12-5 14 - CASGWGTGHGGYTF
TRBV4-3 15 TRBD1 CASSQDQGQSYGYTF
TRBV19 17 - CASSIWGRGPPNYGYTF
TRBV14 15 - CASSLLRGRQETQYF
TRBV6-6 12 - CASSYAGPEQYF
TRBV4-2 16 TRBD2 CASSQGTRGGVFEQYF
TRBV9 14 - CASSVRGQNTEAFF
TRBV4-1 15 TRBD2 CASSSAGFGSYEQYF
TRBV9 17 TRBD2 CASSVGTSGGAYNEQFF
TRBV6-4 13 - CASSSTGNTEAFF
TRBV18 16 - CASSTRTGRTGNTIYF
TRBV15 13 - CATSRGTGNEQFF
TRBV5-1 16 TRBD2 CASSLGTSGRSNEQFF
TRBV4-1 17 - CASSQTRSRLGLYGYTF
TRBV28 16 TRBD2 CASSLGLAGGYNEQFF
TRBV27 16 TRBD1 CASSLGTVSYNSPLHF
TRBV10-1 17 - CASSPYSGTNGYNEQFF
TRBV2 15 TRBD1 CASSGTGGFYNEQFF
TRBV13 15 TRBD1 CASSTLDRGPLEQYF
TRBV30 19 TRBD1 CAWSPYPGQGLYSNQPQHF
TRBV18 13 TRBD1 CASSPQQGTEAFF
TRBV14 16 TRBD1 CASSRWTGGWGETQYF
TRBV9 15 - CASARGLGLTGELFF
TRBV18 15 TRBD1 CASSPPQGAAEKLFF
TRBV27 16 TRBD2 CASSHGTSGGKETQYF
TRBV9 15 TRBD1 CASSKRRGFLNEQFF
TRBV12-5 13 - CASQGSGETEAFF
TRBV29-1 13 - CSVGGGFNQPQHF
TRBV11-2 17 - CASSLDAGWGSNQPQHF
TRBV9 16 TRBD2 CASSASGRGSYNEQFF
TRBV2 10 TRBD1 CARGGNEQYF
TRBV4-1 14 TRBD1 CASSHEDRIYGYTF
TRBV7-8 14 - CASSLGGLGNTIYF
TRBV19 15 TRBD1 CASSVRDRGTYEQYF
TRBV9 16 TRBD1 CASSVVRDSKYNEQFF